One and the same sample provided the 29 T cell receptor beta chains below, sequenced in a study of T-cell memory formation after mild COVID-19 (dated by TCRdb to about 2021). The library was prepared using 5' RACE. TCRdb lists the instrument as Illumina NovaSeq 6000. TCRdb took the public reads, trimmed them with fastp at Q25, ran MiXCR for clone calling and kept in-frame beta chains. Each CDR3 protein appears once, grouped with its most common genes and DNA. Counted in this sample were fewer than 650,000 distinct CDR3 sequences; less than 25% of them appeared once. Approximately 8.4% of the sample is taken by the ten largest. Sequencing input: PBMCs or a T cell subset sorted from them (not recorded which). The receptors stem from an adult woman who had mild COVID-19 (a few samples of this study predate the infection). The sample titles of this study are shuffled in the database, so cell type and time point are left out; the donor was told from shared clones.

CDR3 amino acids: CASSLAGAGEQFF. The DNA of the CDR3 is TGTGCCAGCAGCTTAGCGGGAGCAGGTGAGCAGTTCTTC. The chain has TRBV5-4 and TRBJ2-1, with 8 bases matching TRBD2. V dropped 2 bases and J dropped 9; count of bases not matched to a gene: 4. CDR3 size: 13 residues. CDR1 SGHNT and CDR2 YYREEE come from the germline V gene (reference sequence).

The V gene is TRBV29-1, the J gene TRBJ2-3; 11 bases are shared with TRBD2. The length of the CDR3 is 16 residues. V gave up 4 bases and J gave up 2 bases; unmatched junction bases: 8. Germline CDR1 reads SQVTM; CDR2 reads ANQGSEA. The CDR3 loop reads CSVAEVAGGTTDTQYF. In DNA form, the CDR3 reads TGCAGCGTTGCCGAAGTAGCGGGGGGGACCACAGATACGCAGTATTTT.

A few counts support this clonotype. The V and J genes are TRBV3-1 and TRBJ2-7, with TRBD2 as a possible D gene (6 bases). V was trimmed by 4 bases and J by 4 bases, leaving 14 bases between them. The germline V gene encodes CDR1 LGHDT and CDR2 YNNKEL (reference sequence). The CDR3 has 14 amino acids. Here the CDR3 reads CASSPTGDPYEQYF. The CDR3 DNA reads as TGTGCCAGCAGCCCCACGGGGGACCCTTACGAGCAGTACTTC.

This chain joins TRBV15 and TRBJ2-3; D is possibly TRBD1 (6 bases). Trimming cost V 3 bases and J 1 base, with 14 bases left between them. This CDR3 comprises 16 residues. Germline CDR1 is LNHNV and CDR2 is YYDKDF (reference sequence). CDR3 sequence reads: CATSSRLRGRTDTQYF. The CDR3 nucleotides read TGTGCCACCAGCAGCAGGCTCAGGGGCCGCACAGATACGCAGTATTTT.

This clonotype was seen more than once but under ten times. The chain combines TRBV12-3 or TRBV12-4 with TRBJ1-2; unclear D gene. Deletions cut 3 bases from V and 6 bases from J, with 8 bases between. The CDR3 loop spans 12 amino acids. CDR3 amino acids: CASSLRPHGYTF. In DNA form, the CDR3 reads TGTGCCAGCAGTTTGCGTCCCCATGGCTACACCTTC.

V and J are TRBV5-1 and TRBJ2-1, with TRBD2 matching 13 bases. CDR1 is SGHRS, CDR2 YFSETQ, per germline. The junction had 8 bases not matched to a gene; V was cut back by 5 bases and J by 9 bases. The CDR3 has 15 residues. The CDR3 DNA reads TGCGCCAGCAGTCGACTGGGGACTAGCGGGACTGAGCAGTTCTTC. Translated: CASSRLGTSGTEQFF.

Only a few counts were recorded for this clonotype. The rearrangement links TRBV15 to TRBJ2-1; 9 nucleotides line up with TRBD2. Trimming removed 0 bases from V and 7 bases from J; junction bases left unmatched: 4. The germline gives CDR1 LNHNV, CDR2 YYDKDF (reference sequence). The CDR3 covers 15 residues. The CDR3 here is CATSRDVLAGNEQFF. As DNA, the CDR3 is TGTGCCACCAGCAGAGACGTACTAGCGGGTAATGAGCAGTTCTTC.

The genes are TRBV30 and TRBJ1-5; tentatively, D is TRBD1 (6 bases). This CDR3 has 15 amino acids. V was shortened by 1 base and J by 2 bases, with 12 bases between the two germline ends. Per germline, CDR1 GTSNPN and CDR2 SVGIG (reference sequence). The CDR3 DNA follows: TGTGCCTGGAGTGAAACAGGGTCTGGCAATCAGCCCCAGCATTTT. This sequence encodes CAWSETGSGNQPQHF.

This clonotype was observed a handful of times. This CDR3 reads CASSPGTAYEKLFF. The CDR3 coding sequence is TGTGCCAGCAGTCCCGGGACAGCCTATGAAAAACTGTTTTTT. The rearrangement joins TRBV27 to TRBJ1-4; 7 bases agree with TRBD1. This CDR3 has 14 amino acids. Unmatched junction bases numbered 6, after V lost 5 bases and J lost 6 bases. Germline CDR1 is MNHEY and CDR2 is SMNVEV (reference sequence).

This clonotype was counted only a few times. The rearrangement uses TRBV12-3 or TRBV12-4 and TRBJ1-3; D remains ambiguous. This CDR3 region has 15 residues. Trimming removed 4 bases at V and 7 bases at J, with 17 bases between. The chain's CDR3 is CASSYGHPAGNTIYF. The CDR3 DNA reads as TGTGCCAGCAGTTACGGTCACCCCGCGGGGAACACCATATATTTT.

J is TRBJ1-6 and V is TRBV12-3 or TRBV12-4; D unclear. The CDR3 is 15 residues long. The V and J ends lost 3 bases and 3 bases respectively, with 9 bases between them. As DNA, the CDR3 is TGTGCCAGCAGTTTGGCGGGGATCTATAATTCACCCCTCCACTTT. Translated, it gives CASSLAGIYNSPLHF.

There are a few counts of this clonotype. J is TRBJ1-1 and V is TRBV5-1; D is undetermined. CDR1 and CDR2 (germline): SGHRS, YFSETQ. The CDR3 has 13 amino acids. Deletions cut 1 base from V and 4 bases from J, with 8 bases between. In DNA, the CDR3 is TGCGCCAGCAGCTTGTGGTGGGGCACTGAAGCTTTCTTT. Protein sequence: CASSLWWGTEAFF.

This clonotype has a handful of counts. This rearrangement joins TRBV29-1 to TRBJ2-3, with D tentatively TRBD1 (5 bases). CDR1 is SQVTM, CDR2 ANQGSEA, per germline. V lost 6 bases, J lost 0 bases, and 16 bases lay in between. This CDR3 has 15 amino acids. The CDR3 DNA reads as TGCAGCGTCCAGCCGCTGACAGTTAGCACAGATACGCAGTATTTT. Translation: CSVQPLTVSTDTQYF.

The chain has TRBV18 and TRBJ2-1; D is unresolved. The germline V and J ends were trimmed by 6 bases and 7 bases, with 19 bases remaining between them. The length of the CDR3 is 15 residues. Germline V CDR1 and CDR2: KGHSH, LQKENI. The CDR3 sequence: CASSRAAQHGNEQFF. The CDR3 nucleotides read TGTGCCAGCTCTAGGGCGGCACAGCATGGGAATGAGCAGTTCTTC.

A few counts support this clonotype. The gene calls are TRBV5-1 and TRBJ2-1; 12 bases line up with TRBD2. The CDR3 sequence is 18 residues long. The V and J ends lost 1 base and 0 bases, in that order; junction bases with no gene match: 5. Germline V gives CDR1 SGHRS, CDR2 YFSETQ. The CDR3 DNA sequence: TGCGCCAGCAGCTTGAGGCTAGCGGGGGGGAGCTCCTACAATGAGCAGTTCTTC. This codes for CASSLRLAGGSSYNEQFF.

The chain employs TRBV2 and TRBJ2-5, with D hard to call. The V gene lost 6 bases and the J gene lost 5 bases, with 10 bases spanning the gap. Germline CDR1 is SNHLY and CDR2 is FYNNEI. CDR3 length: 12 residues. CDR3 in DNA: TGTGCCAGCAGAGGGCTGTCGGAGACCCAGTACTTC. This translates into CASRGLSETQYF.

This clonotype showed up just once. The gene calls are TRBV12-3 or TRBV12-4 and TRBJ2-7; D gene ambiguous. The CDR3 loop spans 14 amino acids. V was pared by 4 bases and J by 3 bases, with 13 bases between. As DNA, the CDR3 is TGTGCCAGCAGTTACCTGAGCCAAAGCTACGAGCAGTACTTC. It codes for CASSYLSQSYEQYF.

The J gene is TRBJ2-3, the V gene TRBV5-1; possibly TRBD2 for D (6 bases). The CDR3 loop spans 16 amino acids. V lost 4 bases and J lost 3, with 18 bases in between. Looked up from germline, CDR1 is SGHRS and CDR2 is YFSETQ. CDR3 residues: CASSPEAGRGTDTQYF. The CDR3 DNA follows: TGCGCCAGCAGCCCCGAGGCGGGAAGGGGTACAGATACGCAGTATTTT.

The rearrangement uses TRBV12-3 or TRBV12-4 and TRBJ2-7, with D maybe TRBD2 (7 bases). V was pared by 5 bases and J by 4 bases, with 21 bases between. This CDR3 comprises 16 residues. The CDR3 sequence is CASSRTGRGAGYEQYF. In DNA form, the CDR3 reads TGTGCCAGCAGTCGAACAGGGAGGGGCGCCGGGTACGAGCAGTACTTC.

The chain is built from TRBV12-3 or TRBV12-4 and TRBJ2-7, with 13 positions matching TRBD2. The CDR3 has 16 amino acids. The V gene end was trimmed by 4 bases and the J gene end by 2 bases; junction bases not matched to a gene: 5. The CDR3 here is CASSSGGTSGAYEQYF. The DNA for the CDR3 is TGTGCCAGCAGTTCCGGCGGGACTAGCGGGGCCTACGAGCAGTACTTC.

The sample holds a few counts of this clonotype. The V and J genes are TRBV5-4 and TRBJ1-6; perhaps TRBD1 as D (5 bases). This CDR3 is 14 amino acids long. V lost 0 bases, J lost 10 bases, and 11 bases lay in between. Germline assignment: CDR1 SGHNT and CDR2 YYREEE (reference sequence). The CDR3 sequence: CASSLGGHSSPLHF. CDR3 nucleotides: TGTGCCAGCAGCTTGGGAGGACACTCATCACCCCTCCACTTT.

This clonotype was counted between two and nine times. This rearrangement joins TRBV12-3 or TRBV12-4 to TRBJ2-5; D not resolved. The CDR3 contains 14 residues. V dropped 0 bases and J dropped 5 bases, with 10 bases sitting between them. In nucleotides, the CDR3 is TGTGCCAGCAGTTTAGCGGCCCTCCAGGAGACCCAGTACTTC. Its protein product is CASSLAALQETQYF.

The chain combines TRBV12-5 with TRBJ2-2; the D is unclear. In germline, CDR1 is LGHNT, CDR2 FRNRAP. The CDR3 contains 13 residues. V was trimmed by 2 bases and J by 3 bases, leaving 4 bases between them. The CDR3 reads CASGLLYTGELFF. In DNA, the CDR3 is TGTGCTAGTGGTTTGCTCTACACCGGGGAGCTGTTTTTT.

The rearrangement joins TRBV3-1 to TRBJ1-1; D is possibly TRBD1 (5 bases). The ends were cut back, 1 base at V and 0 bases at J, with 9 bases in the middle. CDR1 LGHDT and CDR2 YNNKEL come from the germline V gene (reference sequence). This CDR3 contains 15 residues. CDR3 sequence reads: CASSQGREMNTEAFF. For the CDR3, the DNA is TGTGCCAGCAGCCAAGGCAGGGAAATGAACACTGAAGCTTTCTTT.

The chain joins TRBV4-1 to TRBJ1-1, with D maybe TRBD1 (5 bases). This CDR3 has 14 amino acids. Germline V gene sequence: CDR1 MGHRA, CDR2 YSYEKL. Trimming stripped 4 bases from V and 8 bases from J, with 17 bases between. In nucleotides, the CDR3 is TGCGCCAGCAGCCTTCTCCCGAGACAGAACGAAGCTTTCTTT. It is translated as CASSLLPRQNEAFF.

V usage is TRBV29-1 and J usage is TRBJ2-2; 7 bases align to TRBD1. The germline gives CDR1 SQVTM, CDR2 ANQGSEA. This CDR3 spans 14 amino acids. V was pared by 4 bases and J by 6 bases, with 8 bases of the junction left unmatched. CDR3 bases: TGCAGCGTTGGTCGGCAGGGGGACGCCGGGGAGCTGTTTTTT. Amino acids: CSVGRQGDAGELFF.

This clonotype was found a few times. The V call is TRBV20-1, the J call TRBJ1-2, with 7 bases aligning to TRBD1. The CDR3 is 14 amino acids. Germline V gene sequence: CDR1 DFQATT, CDR2 SNEGSKA (reference sequence). The trim removed 3 bases at V and 5 bases at J, leaving 9 bases unmatched. CDR3 region: CSARGDSGTYGYTF. The CDR3, as DNA: TGCAGTGCTAGGGGGGACAGTGGAACGTATGGCTACACCTTC.

The gene calls are TRBV3-1 and TRBJ2-1; D might be TRBD1 or TRBD2, each matching 6 bases. The CDR3 is made up of 17 amino acids. Germline lookup yields CDR1 LGHDT and CDR2 YNNKEL (reference sequence). V was pared by 0 bases and J by 3 bases, with 15 bases between. CDR3 protein: CASSQEFAGGVYNEQFF. Here the CDR3 DNA reads TGTGCCAGCAGCCAAGAGTTCGCCGGGGGCGTCTACAATGAGCAGTTCTTC.

The gene calls are TRBV12-3 or TRBV12-4 and TRBJ1-5; weak D call: TRBD1 (5 bases). The CDR3 totals 15 residues. Trimming took 3 bases from V and 6 from J, leaving 15 bases between them. The CDR3 reads CASSFSWGVGQPQHF. Written as DNA, the CDR3 is TGTGCCAGCAGTTTCAGTTGGGGGGTGGGTCAGCCCCAGCATTTT.